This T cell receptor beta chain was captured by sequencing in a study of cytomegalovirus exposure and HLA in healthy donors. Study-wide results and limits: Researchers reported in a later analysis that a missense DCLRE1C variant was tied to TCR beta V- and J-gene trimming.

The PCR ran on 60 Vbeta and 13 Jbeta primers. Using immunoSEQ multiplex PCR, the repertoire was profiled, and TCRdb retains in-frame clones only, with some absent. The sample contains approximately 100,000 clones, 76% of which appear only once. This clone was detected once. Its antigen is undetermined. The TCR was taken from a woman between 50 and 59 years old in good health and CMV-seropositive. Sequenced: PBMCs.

The CDR3 sequence is CASSQVATRGSSYNEQFF. The CDR3 nucleotides are TGCGCCAGCAGCCAAGTCGCTACTCGGGGAAGCTCCTACAATGAGCAGTTCTTC. V and J are TRBV4-1 and TRBJ2-1; the D gene is possibly TRBD2 (5 bases). The CDR3 loop spans 18 amino acids. The germline gives CDR1 MGHRA, CDR2 YSYEKL. Trimming stripped 1 base from V and 0 bases from J, with 16 bases between.